This T cell receptor beta chain was obtained from a study of cytomegalovirus exposure and HLA in healthy donors (dated by TCRdb to about 2017). A note on the overall study: In an earlier analysis of 587 of the donors, less than 350 Gb of sequence data and some 120 million unique TCR beta sequences from approximately 180 million T cells were reported. HLA typing included class I and class II loci at four-digit resolution. The T cell repertoires of several hundred subjects were profiled by immunosequencing and related to cytomegalovirus serostatus. In a later genetic analysis, genome-wide SNP genotypes for about 65% of the roughly 700 donors were used, and that subset was treated as a discovery cohort. The number of typed donors differed by locus: roughly 620-640 for A, B, C, DRB1 and DQB1; some 540 for DQA1; 606 for DPA1; and 400 to 480 for DPB1. Rather than using new phenotypic data, the later analysis identified candidate immune exposures from TCR beta sequences and from how often those sequences occurred across donors. A later analysis re-analyzed previously published TCR beta repertoires from approximately 700 donors and added high-resolution HLA genotyping to study TCR occurrence patterns. Of the 350 to 400 genotyped donors, 65% to 90% fell in the genetic ancestry cluster associated with self-reported Caucasian donors. On average, around 240,000 unique TCR beta nucleotide sequences were sequenced per donor among a few hundred genotyped donors of the cohort, with roughly a sixth of those sequences being non-productive. Around 300 gigabases of sequencing data and approximately 93 million unique TCR sequences were included in an early release covering 550 to 650 HLA-typed donors. Along with the approximately 650-subject first cohort, a separate validation cohort of over a hundred different subjects was used. The study aimed to test whether cataloging public T cell receptors could reveal signatures of past pathogen exposure. Every discovery cohort repertoire had been produced on one sequencing platform. Several DR-DQ haplotypes were treated as single units for association and clustering because of strong linkage in the cohort. The study combined high-throughput TCR immunosequencing, statistical association of individual TCRs with disease status, and machine learning to predict cytomegalovirus infection status. Donor age, sex, ethnicity and CMV serostatus were collected together with the repertoire data. An earlier analysis of fewer than 700 of the donors applied high-throughput TCR beta sequencing to assess whether each TCR beta V gene segment acted as functional or pseudogenic.

On this clone itself: It has no known antigen specificity. Base qualities are not recorded, but no much larger clone differs from it by a single base.

The germline V gene encodes CDR1 SGHDT and CDR2 YYEEEE. From the cysteine up to the phenylalanine, the CDR3 has a length of 15 residues. Of the read, only the CDR3 DNA is kept; its 45 bases are in frame from base 1. The germline V and J ends show losses of 2 bases and 6 bases respectively, and no gene match explains 8 bases of the junction. In total, approximately 690 healthy bone marrow donors made up the cohort. At the time of sampling, all cohort members were nominally healthy, though unrecorded immune exposures were likely present. The donor tested CMV seronegative and was one of the 352 seronegative cohort members. A peripheral blood sample was collected from each donor, and TCR beta sequencing was performed on peripheral blood mononuclear cells. Genomic DNA was extracted from the blood cell samples with the Qiagen DNeasy Blood Extraction Kit. The library relied on the immunoSEQ multiplex PCR assay. The multiplex PCR relied on a mix of 60 forward primers for TCR Vbeta segments and 13 reverse primers for TCR Jbeta segments. A multiplex PCR assay on genomic DNA amplified the CDR3 region of rearranged TCR beta genes. On the Illumina HiSeq System, the amplified TCR beta libraries were sequenced as 87-base-pair reads. For the original study's pipeline: Across the 670 or so repertoires, a later analysis counted tens of millions of unique TCR beta chains, approximately 12 million of which were shared by at least two donors. A nearest-neighbor algorithm error-corrected the raw reads and collapsed the reads into unique sequences, merging closely related sequences to remove PCR and sequencing errors. V, D and J gene segments were assigned by aligning CDR3 sequences to IMGT reference sequences. For a sequence to be retained, a match of at least six nucleotides was required to both a V gene segment and a J gene segment. A rearrangement was called productive if the CDR3 had no stop codons and remained in frame with V and J, and every other rearrangement was called non-productive. Following IMGT convention, CDR3 was defined as the stretch from the second conserved V-encoded cysteine to the conserved J-encoded phenylalanine. In an earlier analysis of around 570 of the donors, sequences lacking an unambiguous match to a single V gene segment were excluded. An earlier analysis of approximately 590 of the donors called V segments functional above 56.7% productive rearrangements and segregating when the between-donor standard deviation exceeded 5%. To diagnose cytomegalovirus status from the catalog of TCR beta chain sequences, a statistical classification framework was built. In a later analysis, TCR nucleotide sequences were compared against IMGT/GENE-DB human TR gene sequences so that V and J genes could be assigned. Using the TCRdist pipeline, a later analysis assigned CDR3 sequences along with most-parsimonious VDJ recombination scenarios. In a later analysis, every TCR beta chain was defined by the combination of its CDR3 amino acid sequence and its V-gene family, and reads without a unique V-gene family were dropped. To address suspected cross-contamination and a sequencing artifact, a later analysis removed under 600 highly shared, low-generation-probability nucleotide sequences. A later analysis calculated a clonal expansion index for each public chain from normalized within-repertoire ranks of inferred template counts. In a later analysis, generation probabilities were computed with a VDJ recombination model fitted to out-of-frame rearrangements, and the resulting probabilities were checked against IGoR. A later analysis scored TCR-TCR, TCR-HLA and TCR-CMV co-occurrence with hypergeometric tests, applying a repertoire-size bias correction to TCR pairs. To estimate false discovery rates, a later analysis permuted the HLA or CMV assignments 20 times. A later analysis grouped co-occurring TCRs with DBSCAN, adding TCRdist sequence similarity when clustering within HLA-allele-positive subsets. Repertoires with fewer than 30,000 or more than 120,000 public chains, plus five repertoires with anomalous nucleotide sharing, were excluded from co-occurrence clustering. As stored in TCRdb, this immuneACCESS dataset retains in-frame rearrangements with V and J assigned. A fraction of the clones does not appear; measured against another copy, unresolved V genes explain less than half of the discrepancy, and the remainder lacks a known reason. V and J calls and clone size are as listed in that table; D and trimming were resolved from the DNA. The sample table shows some 98,000 clones, and roughly three quarters are seen once. The top ten clonotypes cover roughly 7.7% of the sample.

Study-wide conclusions, independent of this receptor: A total of roughly 160 TCR beta chains were listed by the study as associated with cytomegalovirus. Roughly 15 rarely observed V segments, including chromosome 9 orphons, were excluded from the earlier analysis of approximately 500 of the donors because counts were too low. In a later analysis, 16,951 TCR beta sequences were associated with specific HLA alleles at a false discovery rate of 0.05. Linkage disequilibrium might explain the correlated functional status among segregating V segments, but an unknown experimental factor could not be ruled out. Compared with the approximately 600-donor mean, donors in an Asian-associated ancestry cluster had fewer N-insertions in productive TCRs, according to a later genetic analysis. When HLA alleles, especially DR and DQ, strongly co-occurred, attributing TCR associations to individual alleles was difficult. Sequencing depth was assumed to be roughly uniform across donors in the presence/absence analyses, though that assumption may not hold. An earlier analysis of 587 of the donors showed that most TCR beta V segments appeared in productive rearrangements either about 87% or about 30% of the time, which broadly matched IMGT annotations. In a later analysis, the rate of TCR association differed among HLA loci, with DRB1 alleles having the most associated TCRs and HLA-C alleles having the fewest. In a later analysis, several top co-occurrence clusters were reported to appear linked to parvovirus B19, influenza, CMV and Epstein-Barr virus. Because HLA typing was unavailable for some donors at each locus, only the typed subset was used in association tests. V-gene and J-gene trimming of TCR beta chains was associated with a missense DCLRE1C variant in a later genetic analysis, and the association was replicated in an independent cohort. The authors suggested that the approach could potentially be generalized to other disease states and immunological phenotypes. A group of highly shared sequence variants was considered likely to be a technical artifact of the sequencing pipeline. The only immune exposure information available for the cohort was CMV serostatus. Most TCR sequences were observed very rarely across donors, whereas some public TCRs were present in many individuals. A further reported finding was that TCR beta sequences accurately predicted the HLA-A and HLA-B alleles for most subjects in the first cohort. Compared with equally common non-associated chains, HLA-associated TCR beta chains in a later analysis were more clonally expanded and had lower generation probabilities. Some IMGT-functional V segments, including TRBV6-2 and TRBV6-3, could not be distinguished by the 87-base-pair reads and were therefore excluded. The classifier was reported to diagnose cytomegalovirus status with high specificity and sensitivity in both the original cohort and the validation cohort. A later analysis found that most CMV-associated TCR beta chains appeared HLA-restricted, with HLA associations seemingly driven largely by CMV exposure. Three of the identified cytomegalovirus-associated TCR beta chains were confirmed in vitro to be specific for cytomegalovirus antigens. In this cohort, only TCR beta chains were sequenced, and detectable features were limited by the absence of alpha or paired-chain data.

Sample: PBMCs. The sequence was obtained from a female donor in good health and CMV-seronegative. The chain couples TRBV5-6 to TRBJ1-5, with 7 bases aligning to TRBD1. CDR3 protein: CASSLWRGPFQPQHF. The DNA sequence is as follows: TGTGCCAGCAGCTTATGGAGGGGGCCTTTTCAGCCCCAGCATTTT.